These T cell receptor beta chains were read from a single sample in a study of OX40 agonist ivuxolimab in advanced cancers. Assay: immunoSEQ multiplex PCR; the TCRdb copy retains only in-frame clones and omits some. The profile shows about 65,000 clones, around 86% of them singletons. This sample comprised CD4+ or CD8+ T cells sorted from blood, obtained in a trial of the OX40 agonist ivuxolimab. The receptors stem from an adult with an advanced solid tumor such as melanoma, head and neck, liver or kidney cancer. CDR3s include the opening cysteine and the closing phenylalanine or tryptophan. The order of the fields is V gene, J gene, D gene, clone size, CDR3 DNA, CDR3 protein. A D gene is named only where the DNA matches it firmly. The size field is filled for only some rows; it gives once, few, many or a size class.

TRBV5-4	TRBJ2-2	.	.	TGTGCCAGCAGCCCGCCTTCTAGGGGGGCGGGCACCGGGGAGCTGTTTTTT	CASSPPSRGAGTGELFF
TRBV7-9	TRBJ2-3	TRBD1	.	TGTGCCAGCAGCCAGGGACAGGGGTCAGATACGCAGTATTTT	CASSQGQGSDTQYF
TRBV7-2	TRBJ2-4	TRBD1	.	TGTGCCAGCAGAGAGACAGGGCAGGCCAAAAACATTCAGTACTTC	CASRETGQAKNIQYF
TRBV6-5	TRBJ1-2	.	.	TGTGCCAGCAGCTATAACAGGGAAAAGGGGACCCCCTTCTTC	CASSYNREKGTPFF
TRBV11-2	TRBJ2-3	TRBD2	.	TGTGCCAGCAGCTTATCCAGCGGGGTTCCCCCCGATACGCAGTATTTT	CASSLSSGVPPDTQYF
TRBV11-2	TRBJ2-7	.	.	TGTGCCAGCAGCCCTGACCCTTCCAACTACGAGCAGTACTTC	CASSPDPSNYEQYF
TRBV9	TRBJ2-7	.	.	TGTGCCAGCAGCGTAGGGCCCAACAGGGGGGGCTACGAGCAGTACTTC	CASSVGPNRGGYEQYF
TRBV18	TRBJ2-2	.	once	TGTGCCAGCTCACCGGGGAGGACAGTTATCGGGGAGCTGTTTTTT	CASSPGRTVIGELFF
TRBV5-1	TRBJ2-7	TRBD2	.	TGCGCCAGCAGCTTGGGTAGCGGGGGGGCCTTTAGCAACGAGCAGTACTTC	CASSLGSGGAFSNEQYF
TRBV19	TRBJ1-1	.	.	TGTGCCAGTAGTTCCGGGGGTACTGAAGCTTTCTTT	CASSSGGTEAFF
TRBV6-6	TRBJ1-2	TRBD1	.	TGTGCCAGCAGGCCCGGACAGGGCGGCGGCTACACCTTC	CASRPGQGGGYTF
TRBV6-6	TRBJ1-4	.	once	TGTGCCAGCTCGTTTGTGCAATCTGAAAAACTGTTTTTT	CASSFVQSEKLFF
TRBV9	TRBJ1-1	.	.	TGTGCCAGCAGCGTAGGACCCGGGAACACTGAAGCTTTCTTT	CASSVGPGNTEAFF
TRBV30	TRBJ2-5	.	.	TGTGCCTGGAGCTCGGGACACCGTAAAGAGACCCAGTACTTC	CAWSSGHRKETQYF
TRBV6-5	TRBJ1-3	.	once	TGTGCCAGCAGTTACGGACGGGACAAAAAGTCCACCATATATTTT	CASSYGRDKKSTIYF
TRBV2	TRBJ2-7	TRBD2	.	TGTGCCAGCAGTGAATTACTAGCGGGGGCAGGTGAGCAGTACTTC	CASSELLAGAGEQYF
TRBV7-8	TRBJ2-7	.	.	TGTGCCAGCACTTTAAAACCGGCAGGGCTGGTCGAGCAGTACTTC	CASTLKPAGLVEQYF
TRBV19	TRBJ2-2	TRBD2	once	TGTGCCAGTGGTCGGGGGGGCTTAACCGGGGAGCTGTTTTTT	CASGRGGLTGELFF
TRBV15	TRBJ2-3	TRBD1	.	TGTGCCACCAGCGGGGACAGGGGCGCAGATACGCAGTATTTT	CATSGDRGADTQYF
TRBV19	TRBJ1-1	TRBD1	.	TGTGCCAGTAGGCCGGGACAGGGGGCGGGAGGGACTGAAGCTTTCTTT	CASRPGQGAGGTEAFF
TRBV10-3	TRBJ2-1	TRBD2	.	TGTGCCATCACCAACCCCCGCGGGGGGGCCGACAATGAGCAGTTCTTC	CAITNPRGGADNEQFF
TRBV6-4	TRBJ1-1	.	.	TGTGCCAGCATTATCCTCTGGTTTAACGGAGGTGAAGCTTTCTTT	CASIILWFNGGEAFF
TRBV7-2	TRBJ1-6	.	.	TGTGCCAGCAGCTTAGCCGGTTCACCCCTCCACTTT	CASSLAGSPLHF
TRBV19	TRBJ1-5	.	.	TGTGCCAGTAGGGCAAAGTATAGCAATCAGCCCCAGCATTTT	CASRAKYSNQPQHF
TRBV16	TRBJ2-5	TRBD2	once	TGTGCCAGCAGCCAAGGGGTGCGGGGGGCCGAAGAGACCCAGTACTTC	CASSQGVRGAEETQYF
TRBV19	TRBJ1-2	.	.	TGTGCCAGTAGTACCTGGGACACTGCTAACTATGGCTACACCTTC	CASSTWDTANYGYTF
TRBV15	TRBJ2-2	.	.	TGTGCCACCAGCAGAGATACATTCGGGGCGATTTCAGGGGCGAACGGGGAGCTGTTTTTT	CATSRDTFGAISGANGELFF
TRBV6-5	TRBJ1-1	.	.	TGTGCCAGCCTTTTGAACACTGAAGCTTTCTTT	CASLLNTEAFF
TRBV10-3	TRBJ1-1	.	.	TGTGCCATCAGTGGAAATCAGGGAAGGGCTGAAGCTTTCTTT	CAISGNQGRAEAFF
TRBV5-5	TRBJ2-2	TRBD1	.	TGTGCCAGCAGCTTAAGTCCAGGGGGTACCGGGGAGCTGTTTTTT	CASSLSPGGTGELFF
TRBV9	TRBJ2-4	TRBD2	.	TGTGCCAGCAGCGCCCACGGGGGGTTAGCCAAAAACATTCAGTACTTC	CASSAHGGLAKNIQYF
TRBV7-8	TRBJ1-3	TRBD1	.	TGTGCCAGCAGCATGGACAGGGGCGTATATTTT	CASSMDRGVYF
TRBV2	TRBJ1-4	.	.	TGTGCCAGCATTAGAGGGGCGGGAGAAAAACTGTTTTTT	CASIRGAGEKLFF
TRBV5-1	TRBJ2-3	TRBD2	.	TGCGCCAGCAGCTTGAATCTAGCGGGGGGCCCAGATACGCAGTATTTT	CASSLNLAGGPDTQYF
TRBV19	TRBJ1-2	.	.	TGTGCCAGTAGTATAGATCGGACTAACTATGGCTACACCTTC	CASSIDRTNYGYTF
TRBV29-1	TRBJ2-3	.	.	TGCAGCCCTACCAACAGTCCCACAGATACGCAGTATTTT	CSPTNSPTDTQYF
TRBV5-8	TRBJ2-7	TRBD1	.	TGTGCCAGCAGCTTGCTTGGACAGGGGAGAATCTACGAGCAGTACTTC	CASSLLGQGRIYEQYF
TRBV5-8	TRBJ2-7	TRBD1	.	TGTGCCAGCAGCTTGGAGACAGGGCGGAGGTACGAGCAGTACTTC	CASSLETGRRYEQYF
TRBV6-1	TRBJ2-1	TRBD1	.	TGTGCCAGCAGTGAACACCAGGGGACAGACAATGAGCAGTTCTTC	CASSEHQGTDNEQFF
TRBV6-4	TRBJ2-7	TRBD1	.	TGTGCCAGCAGTGCACAGGGGGCTCACGAGCAGTACTTC	CASSAQGAHEQYF
TRBV29-1	TRBJ1-3	.	.	TGCAGCGTTGTAACTGGAAACACCATATATTTT	CSVVTGNTIYF
TRBV7-2	TRBJ1-5	TRBD1	few	TGTGCCAGCAGCTTCGACAGGGGGTTCCAGCCCCAGCATTTT	CASSFDRGFQPQHF
TRBV12-5	TRBJ2-7	.	.	TGTGCTAGTGGTTCAGACGCAGGGTACTCCTACGAGCAGTACTTC	CASGSDAGYSYEQYF
TRBV4-2	TRBJ2-3	TRBD2	.	TGTGCCAGCAGCCAAGATCTTGGGCGGGGAGGGTCCGATATGCAGTATTTT	CASSQDLGRGGSDMQYF